This TCR beta chain was obtained from a study of shared clonotypes between healthy human individuals. This clone has a single count. Sequenced by immunoSEQ multiplex PCR; TCRdb stores in-frame clones only, minus some. The table records 300,000 to 400,000 clones, about nine tenths of them present only once. Donation came from healthy HIV-negative adults that had no recent acute infections or vaccinations. The CDR3 has 15 amino acids. CDR1 and CDR2 from the germline V gene are SEHNR and FQNEAQ (reference sequence). V lost 0 bases and J lost 2, with 8 bases in between. The chain is built from TRBV7-9 and TRBJ2-1, with D perhaps matching TRBD2 (6 bases). The TCR was taken from a man between 18 and 35 years old in good health. The sequenced sample consisted of memory CD8+ T cells sorted from blood. Stated subset: CD45RO+ cells pooled with CCR7-negative TemRA cells. CDR3 protein: CASSLATGAYNEQFF. The CDR3 DNA is TGTGCCAGCAGCTTAGCCACGGGAGCCTACAATGAGCAGTTCTTC.